This entry features one T cell receptor (beta chain) sequence. The sample belongs to a study of blood T cell repertoires in COVID-19. Study context: From T cells, B-cell-depleted T cells, or PBMCs came the material, which was cDNA or gDNA.

Sequenced by immunoSEQ multiplex PCR; TCRdb stores in-frame clones only, minus some. The sample includes approximately 50,000 clones, around 90% seen only once; the top ten take around 6.9%. CDR3 size: 15 residues. Germline V gene data show CDR1 as SGHKS and CDR2 as YYEKEE (reference sequence). J was trimmed by 13 bases and V by 0 bases; bases with no gene match: 9. The rearrangement uses TRBV5-5 and TRBJ1-6, with 8 positions matching TRBD1. The receptor's source is a man aged 50 to 60 with active COVID-19. Sequencing was carried out using peripheral blood. CDR3 protein: CASSLDGQGAYPLHF. The CDR3 nucleotides read TGTGCCAGCAGCTTGGATGGGCAGGGGGCTTATCCCCTCCACTTT.